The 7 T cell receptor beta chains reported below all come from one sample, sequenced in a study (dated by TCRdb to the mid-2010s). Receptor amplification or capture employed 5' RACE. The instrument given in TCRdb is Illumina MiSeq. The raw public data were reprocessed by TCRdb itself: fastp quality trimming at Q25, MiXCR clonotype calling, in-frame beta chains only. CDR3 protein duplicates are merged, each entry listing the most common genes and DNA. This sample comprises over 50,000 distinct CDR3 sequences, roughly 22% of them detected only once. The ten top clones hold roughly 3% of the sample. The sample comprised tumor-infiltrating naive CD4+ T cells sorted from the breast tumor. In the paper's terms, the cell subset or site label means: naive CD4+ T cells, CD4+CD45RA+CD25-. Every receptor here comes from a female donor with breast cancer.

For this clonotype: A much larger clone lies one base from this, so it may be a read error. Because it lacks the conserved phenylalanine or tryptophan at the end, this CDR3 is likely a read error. The CDR3 DNA reads TGTGCCAGCAGCCCACAGGTGAACACTGAAGCTTTCTTG. This translates into CASSPQVNTEAFL. J is TRBJ1-1 and V is TRBV7-2; a weak D match, TRBD1 (5 bases). Germline V gene data show CDR1 as SGHTA and CDR2 as FQGNSA. The CDR3 runs to 13 residues. The V gene lost 5 bases and the J gene lost 0 bases, with 7 bases spanning the gap.

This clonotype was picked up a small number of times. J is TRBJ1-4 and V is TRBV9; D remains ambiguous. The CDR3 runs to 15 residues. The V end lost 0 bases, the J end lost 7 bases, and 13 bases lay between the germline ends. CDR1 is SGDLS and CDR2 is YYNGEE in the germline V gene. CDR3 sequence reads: CASSVGTRIGEKLFF. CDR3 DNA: TGTGCCAGCAGCGTAGGCACCCGTATAGGTGAAAAACTGTTTTTT.

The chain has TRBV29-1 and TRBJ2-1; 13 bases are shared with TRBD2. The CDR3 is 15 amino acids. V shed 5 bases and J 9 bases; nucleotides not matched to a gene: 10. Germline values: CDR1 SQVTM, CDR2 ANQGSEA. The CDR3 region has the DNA TGCAGCGTTATACCGGGACTAGCGGGATCGGGTGAGCAGTTCTTC. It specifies CSVIPGLAGSGEQFF.

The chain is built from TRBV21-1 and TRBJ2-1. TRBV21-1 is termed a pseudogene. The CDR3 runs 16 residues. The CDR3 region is CASSKAGASSYNEQFF. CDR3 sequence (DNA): TGTGCCAGCAGCAAAGCCGGAGCGAGCTCCTACAATGAGCAGTTCTTC.

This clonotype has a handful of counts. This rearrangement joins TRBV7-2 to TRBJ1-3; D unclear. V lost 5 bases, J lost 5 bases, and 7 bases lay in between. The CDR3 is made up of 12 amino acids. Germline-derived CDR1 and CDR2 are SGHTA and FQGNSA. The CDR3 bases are TGTGCCAGCAGCCAGAACAGAAACACCATATATTTT. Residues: CASSQNRNTIYF.

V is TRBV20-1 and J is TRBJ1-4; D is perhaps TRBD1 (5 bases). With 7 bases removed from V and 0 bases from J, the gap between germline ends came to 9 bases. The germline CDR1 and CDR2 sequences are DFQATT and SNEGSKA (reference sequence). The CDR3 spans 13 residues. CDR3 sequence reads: CSVSQATNEKLFF. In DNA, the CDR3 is TGCAGTGTTTCACAGGCAACTAATGAAAAACTGTTTTTT.

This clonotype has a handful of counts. CDR3 residues: CSVEVPGLDEQFF. As DNA, the CDR3 is TGCAGCGTTGAAGTGCCCGGACTCGATGAGCAGTTCTTC. The V call is TRBV29-1, the J call TRBJ2-1, with D maybe TRBD2 (5 bases). The CDR3 covers 13 residues. The germline V and J ends were trimmed by 1 base and 8 bases, with 12 bases remaining between them. Germline lookup yields CDR1 SQVTM and CDR2 ANQGSEA.